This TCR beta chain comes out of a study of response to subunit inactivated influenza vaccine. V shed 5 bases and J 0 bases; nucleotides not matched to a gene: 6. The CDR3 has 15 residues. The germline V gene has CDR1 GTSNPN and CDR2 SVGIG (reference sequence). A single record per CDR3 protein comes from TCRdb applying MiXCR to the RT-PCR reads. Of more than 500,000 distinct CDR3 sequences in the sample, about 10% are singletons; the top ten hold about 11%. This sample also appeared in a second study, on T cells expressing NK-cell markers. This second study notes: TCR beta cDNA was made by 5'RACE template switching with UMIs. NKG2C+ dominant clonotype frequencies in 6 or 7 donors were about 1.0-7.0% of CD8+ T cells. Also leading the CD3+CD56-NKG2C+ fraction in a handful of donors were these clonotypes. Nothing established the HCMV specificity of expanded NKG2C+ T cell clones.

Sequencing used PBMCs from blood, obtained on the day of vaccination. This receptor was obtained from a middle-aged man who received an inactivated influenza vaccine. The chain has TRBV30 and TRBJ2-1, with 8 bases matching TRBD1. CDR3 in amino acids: CAWSWTGISYNEQFF. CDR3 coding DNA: TGTGCCTGGTCCTGGACAGGGATCTCCTACAATGAGCAGTTCTTC. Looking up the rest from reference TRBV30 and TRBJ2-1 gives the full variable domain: SQTIHQWPATLVQPVGSPLSLECTVEGTSNPNLYWYRQAAGRGLQLLFYSVGIGQISSEVPQNLSASRPQDRQFILSSKKLLLSDSGFYLCAWSWTGISYNEQFFGPGTRLTVL.